This is a list of T cell receptor beta chains from one sample in a study of regulatory T cells in long-lasting Graves disease. In TCRdb, the multiplex PCR reads were re-called with MiXCR into one record per CDR3 protein. The table includes approximately 500,000 distinct CDR3 sequences, 20% to 25% detected once. The specimen comprised peripheral blood mononuclear cells (PBMCs), sampled when the disease was refractory, from a patient treated with antithyroid drugs. Source of these receptors: a female donor with Graves disease. Each CDR3 is given with its conserved first and last residue. Each record gives: CDR3 protein, CDR3 DNA, D gene, J gene, clone size, V gene. The D gene is left open where the match is weak. Rows may omit the clone size; those that give it use once, few, many or a size class.

CDR3: CASKLGGPGANVLTF
DNA: TGTGCCAGCAAGTTGGGGGGGCCTGGGGCCAACGTCCTGACTTTC
D: .
J: TRBJ2-6
size: few
V: TRBV27

CDR3: CASTTKETQYF
DNA: TGTGCCAGCACCACCAAAGAGACCCAGTACTTC
D: .
J: TRBJ2-5
size: many
V: TRBV6-2/TRBV6-3

CDR3: CAWSRGTGELFF
DNA: TGTGCCTGGAGTAGGGGGACCGGGGAGCTGTTTTTT
D: .
J: TRBJ2-2
size: many
V: TRBV30

CDR3: CASSLMRSTLGWSIPDTQYF
DNA: TGTGCCAGCAGCTTAATGCGTAGTACCCTGGGGTGGAGCATCCCAGATACGCAGTATTTT
D: .
J: TRBJ2-3
size: .
V: TRBV7-3

CDR3: CASSLAAGANRELFF
DNA: TGTGCCAGCAGTTTAGCAGCGGGAGCCAACCGGGAGCTGTTTTTT
D: TRBD2
J: TRBJ2-2
size: many
V: TRBV12-3/TRBV12-4

CDR3: CASSLGVLFSYEQYF
DNA: TGTGCCAGCAGTTTAGGGGTCCTCTTCTCCTACGAGCAGTACTTC
D: .
J: TRBJ2-7
size: many
V: TRBV28

CDR3: CASSSGTSGSFGMDTQYF
DNA: TGTGCCAGCAGCTCCGGGACTAGCGGGAGTTTTGGGATGGATACGCAGTATTTT
D: TRBD2
J: TRBJ2-3
size: .
V: TRBV3-1

CDR3: CAWSGQDEQYF
DNA: TGTGCCTGGAGTGGGCAGGACGAGCAGTACTTC
D: .
J: TRBJ2-7
size: .
V: TRBV30

CDR3: CASSLTVPSSYNSPLHF
DNA: TGTGCCAGCAGCTTGACAGTCCCGAGCTCCTATAATTCACCCCTCCACTTT
D: .
J: TRBJ1-6
size: few
V: TRBV11-2

CDR3: CASSLVEGVGGTYNEQFF
DNA: TGCGCCAGCAGCTTGGTGGAGGGGGTAGGGGGCACCTACAATGAGCAGTTCTTC
D: .
J: TRBJ2-1
size: .
V: TRBV5-1

CDR3: CASSRRIGGLQETQYF
DNA: TGTGCCAGTAGTCGCCGGATCGGCGGACTCCAAGAGACCCAGTACTTC
D: .
J: TRBJ2-5
size: many
V: TRBV19

CDR3: CASSLESAYEQYF
DNA: TGTGCCAGCAGCTTAGAGTCAGCCTACGAGCAGTACTTC
D: .
J: TRBJ2-7
size: .
V: TRBV7-6

CDR3: CASRLVNEQFF
DNA: TGTGCCAGCAGACTAGTGAATGAGCAGTTCTTC
D: .
J: TRBJ2-1
size: .
V: TRBV2

CDR3: CASSYLRNTEAFF
DNA: TGTGCCAGCAGTTACCTTAGGAACACTGAAGCTTTCTTT
D: .
J: TRBJ1-1
size: many
V: TRBV6-5

CDR3: CASSFTGGSLTEAFF
DNA: TGTGCCAGCAGCTTCACAGGGGGATCGCTGACTGAAGCTTTCTTT
D: TRBD1
J: TRBJ1-1
size: .
V: TRBV7-2

CDR3: CASSLQVMNTEAFF
DNA: TGTGCCAGCAGCCTCCAGGTAATGAACACTGAAGCTTTCTTT
D: .
J: TRBJ1-1
size: many
V: TRBV6-1

CDR3: CASSEGVRTTSTGELFF
DNA: TGTGCCAGCAGCGAGGGGGTGAGGACTACAAGCACCGGGGAGCTGTTTTTT
D: .
J: TRBJ2-2
size: .
V: TRBV9

CDR3: CASSRGTGGRAGELFF
DNA: TGTGCCAGCAGCCGGGGGACAGGGGGTCGAGCCGGGGAGCTGTTTTTT
D: TRBD1
J: TRBJ2-2
size: few
V: TRBV28

CDR3: CASSSPPGLSRPYNEQFF
DNA: TGTGCCAGCAGTTCTCCTCCGGGACTTTCTCGCCCCTACAATGAGCAGTTCTTC
D: .
J: TRBJ2-1
size: .
V: TRBV6-5

CDR3: CASSAETGTASVQPQHF
DNA: TGTGCCAGCAGTGCGGAGACAGGGACCGCTAGCGTTCAGCCCCAGCATTTT
D: TRBD1
J: TRBJ1-5
size: .
V: TRBV25-1

CDR3: CASSLLAGNTGELFF
DNA: TGTGCCAGCAGCTTGCTAGCGGGAAACACCGGGGAGCTGTTTTTT
D: TRBD2
J: TRBJ2-2
size: many
V: TRBV28

CDR3: CASSQIQSTEAFF
DNA: TGTGCCAGCAGCCAAATACAGTCCACTGAAGCTTTCTTT
D: .
J: TRBJ1-1
size: .
V: TRBV14